The clone carrying this TCR beta chain was counted between two and nine times. TCRdb re-derived calls from the 5' RACE reads in MiXCR, one entry per CDR3 protein. Found here are under 300,000 distinct CDR3 sequences, roughly 15% of them singletons; the top ten hold approximately 3.5%. This entry is derived from a study of T-cell memory formation after mild COVID-19. The trim removed 3 bases at V and 3 bases at J, leaving 11 bases unmatched. There are 17 residues in the CDR3. The germline V gene has CDR1 DFQATT and CDR2 SNEGSKA (reference sequence). Input material: PBMCs or a T cell subset sorted from them (not recorded which). The source of this sequence is a man younger than 30 who had mild COVID-19 (a few samples of this study predate the infection). Cell type and time point are not known. The J gene is TRBJ2-2, the V gene TRBV20-1; TRBD1 aligns across 9 bases. Here the CDR3 DNA reads TGCAGTGCTAGCCGGAGGGGTGGACAGGGGCACACCGGGGAGCTGTTTTTT. Amino acid sequence: CSASRRGGQGHTGELFF.